This T cell receptor beta chain emerged from a study of cytomegalovirus exposure and HLA in healthy donors. Study-level points and caveats: TCR beta V segments were, for the most part, productive about 87% or about 30% of the time in an earlier analysis. HLA restriction was apparent for most CMV-associated TCR beta chains in a later analysis.

On this clone itself: Its cognate antigen is unknown.

Amplification used 60 Vbeta primers and 13 Jbeta primers. Generated by immunoSEQ multiplex PCR, the TCRdb table keeps only in-frame clones and is missing some. This sample yields about 130,000 clones, of which around 80% are seen a single time; 0.85% to 1.3% belongs to the top ten. CDR1 is SGDLS, CDR2 YYNGEE, per germline. This CDR3 has 17 amino acids. Trimming removed 3 bases from V and 6 bases from J; junction bases left unmatched: 17. The chain employs TRBV9 and TRBJ1-2; 7 positions match TRBD1. Sequencing was carried out using PBMCs. The clonotype comes from a human donor in good health. Here the CDR3 reads CASSAVPLIRDRNGYTF. The CDR3 DNA is TGTGCCAGCAGCGCAGTGCCCCTGATCCGGGACAGAAATGGCTACACCTTC.